The 17 T cell receptor beta chains given below trace back to one sample, sequenced in a study of CD8 T cells in ankylosing spondylitis. Study outcomes and limitations: The study identified a TCR beta motif of under ten highly homologous variants that appeared characteristic of ankylosing spondylitis blood.

One entry per CDR3 protein, called by TCRdb with MiXCR from the 5' RACE reads. The sample lists 220,000 or so distinct CDR3 sequences, about 17% occurring once. Antigen specificity for these receptors is unknown. Source material: blood, either unsorted or a sorted T cell fraction (not recorded which). These receptors all stem from a male donor with ankylosing spondylitis.

This clonotype was found many times. The chain joins TRBV3-1 to TRBJ2-7; 13 bases map to TRBD2. The germline gives CDR1 LGHDT, CDR2 YNNKEL (reference sequence). The CDR3 sequence is 16 residues long. Germline trimming cut 4 bases from V and 4 bases from J; bases unmatched to any gene: 7. Here the CDR3 reads CASSPGLAGVQYEQYF. CDR3 in DNA: TGTGCCAGCAGCCCCGGACTAGCGGGAGTGCAGTACGAGCAGTACTTC.

The table lists this clonotype with many counts. The CDR3 DNA reads TGTGCCAGCAGCCCCCAAAAGAAGACATTGGAAAAACTGTTTTTT. Amino acids: CASSPQKKTLEKLFF. This rearrangement joins TRBV7-9 to TRBJ1-4; no clear D gene. The CDR3 extends over 15 amino acids. From germline, CDR1 is SEHNR and CDR2 FQNEAQ (reference sequence). V lost 5 bases to trimming and J lost 8 bases, with 18 bases between them.

The rearrangement links TRBV7-2 to TRBJ1-4; D is uncertain. Per the germline V gene, CDR1 is SGHTA and CDR2 is FQGNSA. The CDR3 is 15 amino acids. The germline V and J ends were trimmed by 0 bases and 3 bases, with 8 bases remaining between them. CDR3 protein: CASSLAVGPNEKLFF. The DNA for the CDR3 is TGTGCCAGCAGCTTAGCTGTAGGACCTAATGAAAAACTGTTTTTT.

The chain has TRBV11-2 and TRBJ2-7, with 10 nucleotides matching TRBD2. The J segment lost 3 bases and the V segment lost 1 base, leaving 6 bases of the junction unmatched. The CDR3 consists of 16 residues. Germline V gene data show CDR1 as SGHAT and CDR2 as FQNNGV. This CDR3 is CASSLGPAGGHYEQYF. CDR3 coding DNA: TGTGCCAGCAGCTTAGGTCCAGCGGGAGGGCACTACGAGCAGTACTTC.

The chain uses TRBV7-9 and TRBJ2-3, with D tentatively TRBD1 (7 bases). The CDR3 sequence is 16 residues long. V lost 2 bases and J lost 2, with 14 bases in between. Germline CDR1 and CDR2: SEHNR and FQNEAQ (reference sequence). The CDR3 DNA reads as TGTGCCAGCAGCTTAACAGGAGGGACAGCCACAGATACGCAGTATTTT. Encoded protein: CASSLTGGTATDTQYF.

The chain carries TRBV4-2 and TRBJ2-4; 8 nucleotides agree with TRBD1. Germline-derived CDR1 and CDR2 are LGHNA and YNFKEQ. V trimming: 0 bases; J trimming: 5 bases; junction bases outside the gene matches: 9. There are 17 residues in the CDR3. The CDR3 sequence: CASSQEGAETGENIQYF. The CDR3 DNA is TGTGCCAGCAGCCAAGAGGGGGCAGAGACAGGGGAAAACATTCAGTACTTC.

This sequence joins TRBV29-1 and TRBJ1-1; D unclear. CDR3 length: 12 residues. Trimming cost V 7 bases and J 6 bases, with 15 bases left between them. Germline V gene lookup returns CDR1 SQVTM and CDR2 ANQGSEA. CDR3 sequence: CSGAGDAAEAFF. In DNA, the CDR3 is TGCAGCGGTGCGGGAGACGCCGCTGAAGCTTTCTTT. The entire variable domain, with the rest obtained from reference TRBV29-1 and TRBJ1-1, is as follows: SAVISQKPSRDICQRGTSLTIQCQVDSQVTMMFWYRQQPGQSLTLIATANQGSEATYESGFVIDKFPISRPNLTFSTLTVSNMSPEDSSIYLCSGAGDAAEAFFGQGTRLTVV.

This clonotype has only a few counts. The rearrangement uses TRBV9 and TRBJ1-1, with D possibly being TRBD1 (6 bases). The V end was cut by 0 bases, the J end by 2 bases, with 11 bases between. This CDR3 comprises 15 residues. From germline, CDR1 is SGDLS and CDR2 YYNGEE. The CDR3 is CASSVAARGNTEAFF. CDR3 coding DNA: TGTGCCAGCAGCGTAGCAGCCAGGGGTAACACTGAAGCTTTCTTT.

To note about this clonotype: Being one base from a much bigger clone, this may be a read error. The chain combines TRBV11-2 with TRBJ1-1; no clear D. Trimming removed 4 bases from V and 1 base from J, with 16 bases in between. CDR3 size: 16 residues. CDR1 SGHAT and CDR2 FQNNGV come from the germline V gene. CDR3 coding DNA: TGTGCCAGCAGCTGGACTACCGGGCCACCGAACACTGAAGCTTTCTTT. Protein: CASSWTTGPPNTEAFF.

V usage is TRBV12-3 or TRBV12-4 and J usage is TRBJ2-7, with 7 positions matching TRBD2. Unmatched junction bases numbered 5, after V lost 6 bases and J lost 6 bases. The CDR3 loop spans 12 amino acids. For the CDR3, the DNA is TGTGCCAGCAGGGGAGGGTACGGCGAGCAGTACTTC. It specifies CASRGGYGEQYF.

This clonotype was detected only a few times. The chain uses TRBV9 and TRBJ2-5; maybe TRBD2 (6 bases). Germline V lookup: CDR1 SGDLS, CDR2 YYNGEE. CDR3 size: 14 residues. V lost 0 bases to trimming and J lost 3 bases, with 9 bases between them. CDR3 in DNA: TGTGCCAGCAGCGTAGAGGGCGGGGAAGAGACCCAGTACTTC. It codes for CASSVEGGEETQYF.

The chain carries TRBV4-1 and TRBJ2-7, with 7 bases fitting TRBD1. This CDR3 has 15 amino acids. Germline loops: CDR1 MGHRA, CDR2 YSYEKL. J lost 2 bases, V lost 1 base, and 5 bases had no gene match. The CDR3 here is CASSQGDRATYEQYF. CDR3 coding DNA: TGCGCCAGCAGCCAAGGGGACAGAGCGACCTACGAGCAGTACTTC.

This clonotype was seen repeatedly, ten times or more. This chain connects TRBV6-2 or TRBV6-3 to TRBJ2-1; TRBD1 aligns across 7 bases. J gave up 3 bases and V 5 bases, and 7 bases lay outside the gene matches. This CDR3 spans 15 amino acids. Germline-derived CDR1 and CDR2 are MNHEY and SVGEGT. The CDR3 here is CASSQDRDLYNEQFF. CDR3 DNA sequence: TGTGCCAGCAGTCAAGACAGGGATCTCTACAATGAGCAGTTCTTC.

The sample holds one count of this clonotype. A much more abundant neighbour one base away suggests this may be a read error. The CDR3 sequence: CASRPSGRSYAGELFF. CDR3 DNA sequence: TGCGCCAGCAGGCCCAGCGGGAGGAGTTACGCCGGGGAGCTGTTTTTT. The chain uses TRBV4-1 and TRBJ2-2; 9 positions match TRBD2. Per germline, CDR1 MGHRA and CDR2 YSYEKL. The CDR3 covers 16 residues. J was trimmed by 6 bases and V by 6 bases; bases with no gene match: 11.

The J gene is TRBJ2-1, the V gene TRBV18; TRBD2 aligns across 7 bases. Germline lookup yields CDR1 KGHSH and CDR2 LQKENI. The CDR3 consists of 15 residues. The V and J ends lost 3 bases and 3 bases, in that order; junction bases with no gene match: 5. Here the CDR3 reads CASSPEGGNYNEQFF. As DNA, the CDR3 is TGTGCCAGCTCACCCGAGGGAGGGAACTACAATGAGCAGTTCTTC.

V is TRBV5-6 and J is TRBJ2-4; possibly TRBD1 for D (6 bases). Germline V CDR1 and CDR2: SGHDT, YYEEEE. Trimming cost V 5 bases and J 1 base, with 10 bases left between them. The CDR3 sequence is 14 residues long. The CDR3 nucleotides are TGTGCCAGCAGTCGACAGGTCGCCAAAAACATTCAGTACTTC. It specifies CASSRQVAKNIQYF.

The chain has TRBV6-2 or TRBV6-3 and TRBJ1-5; 8 nucleotides align to TRBD1. Germline values: CDR1 MNHEY, CDR2 SVGEGT. The ends lost 6 bases at V and 6 bases at J; junction bases unmatched: 19. The CDR3 contains 18 residues. The CDR3 DNA is TGTGCCAGCAGCCCGCCCGTACTCCGGGACAGGAGGATTCAGCCCCAGCATTTT. Protein: CASSPPVLRDRRIQPQHF.